Many counts were recorded for the clone carrying this T cell receptor beta chain. TCR cDNA, made by 5'RACE template switching, carried an added universal primer site and UMIs. TCRdb processed the 5' RACE reads anew with MiXCR; each CDR3 protein has one entry. In the table there are about 32,000 distinct CDR3 sequences, 8% to 11% of which are singletons. This specimen comes from a study of T cells after yellow fever vaccination. About the study: Four memory subsets, EM, EMRA, CM and Tscm, were sorted by CD3, CD45RA, CCR7, CD95. Preparation of fractions with low cell numbers was performed using SMART-Seq v4 Ultra Low Input.

General study results and limits: Most primary-vaccination clones reappeared after the booster (about 96% CD4, about 88% CD8).

This CDR3 is built from 10 residues. V lost 10 bases, J lost 15 bases, and 8 bases stayed unmatched. Germline V lookup: CDR1 MNHNS, CDR2 SASEGT. Sample: PBMCs, either bulk or a sorted T-cell subset (CD4+, CD8+, memory, or dextramer-sorted; not recorded which), taken roughly 15 days after the first yellow fever vaccination. This TCR was sampled from a man aged 18-30 years who received the YFV17D yellow fever vaccine. This rearrangement joins TRBV6-1 to TRBJ2-4; 8 bases are shared with TRBD1. The DNA of the CDR3 is TGTGCCACCCTGGACAGGGCCCTGTACTTC. Amino acid sequence: CATLDRALYF.